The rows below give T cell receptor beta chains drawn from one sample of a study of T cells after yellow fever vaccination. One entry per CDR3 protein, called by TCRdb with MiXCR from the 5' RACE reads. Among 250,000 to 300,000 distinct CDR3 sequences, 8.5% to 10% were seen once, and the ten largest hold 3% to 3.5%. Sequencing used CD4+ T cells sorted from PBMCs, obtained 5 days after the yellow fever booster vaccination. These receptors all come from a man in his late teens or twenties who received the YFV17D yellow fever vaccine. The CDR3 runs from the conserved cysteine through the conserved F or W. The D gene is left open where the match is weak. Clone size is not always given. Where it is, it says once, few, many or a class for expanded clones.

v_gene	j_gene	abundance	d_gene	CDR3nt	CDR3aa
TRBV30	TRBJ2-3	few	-	TGTGCCTGGAGGGCACTAGAGGGCACAGATACGCAGTATTTT	CAWRALEGTDTQYF
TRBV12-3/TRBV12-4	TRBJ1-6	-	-	TGTGCCAGCAGTTTGAGTCAGTATAATTCACCCCTCCACTTT	CASSLSQYNSPLHF
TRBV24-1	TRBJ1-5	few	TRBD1	TGTGCCACCAGTGATTCCCCGGACAGGGACGGACAGCCCCAGCATTTT	CATSDSPDRDGQPQHF
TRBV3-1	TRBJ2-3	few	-	TGTGCCAGCAGCTACCCCGGGACTCCAACCACAGATACGCAGTATTTT	CASSYPGTPTTDTQYF
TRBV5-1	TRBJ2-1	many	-	TGCGCCAGCAGCTTCACTCAGGGGCTTTACAATGAGCAGTTCTTC	CASSFTQGLYNEQFF
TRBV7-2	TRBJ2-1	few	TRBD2	TGTGCCAGCAGCGTCTCCGGGACTAGCGGGGGTTTTTACAATGAGCAGTTCTTC	CASSVSGTSGGFYNEQFF
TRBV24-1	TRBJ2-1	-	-	TGTGCCACCAGTGATGGCGGCTTACACCATGAGCAGTTCTTC	CATSDGGLHHEQFF
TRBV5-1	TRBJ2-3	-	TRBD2	TGCGCCAGCAGCATCGGGACTACGTCAGATACGCAGTATTTT	CASSIGTTSDTQYF
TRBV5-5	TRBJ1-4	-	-	TGTGCCAGCAGCTTGCAGGGGTACAATGAAAAACTGTTTTTT	CASSLQGYNEKLFF
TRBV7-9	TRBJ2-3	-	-	TGTGCCAGCAGCCCCTACGCGTCGACACAAGATACGCAGTATTTT	CASSPYASTQDTQYF
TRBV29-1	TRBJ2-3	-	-	TGCAGCGCCGACGCGCGGGGCCCCGCAGATACGCAGTATTTT	CSADARGPADTQYF
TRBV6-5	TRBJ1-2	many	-	TGTGCCAGCAGCAGGGTTATGGGGAATGGCAACTATGGCTACACCTTC	CASSRVMGNGNYGYTF
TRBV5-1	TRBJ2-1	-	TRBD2	TGCGCCAGCAGCTTGGAGGCGGGGGGACATGAGCAGTTCTTC	CASSLEAGGHEQFF
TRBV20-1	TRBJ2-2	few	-	TGCAGTGCTAGACCACCACGGGGGATGGGGGACACCGGGGAGCTGTTTTTT	CSARPPRGMGDTGELFF
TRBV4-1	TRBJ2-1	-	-	TGCGCCAGCAGCCAAGGTACCCAGGGCTATGAGCAGTTCTTC	CASSQGTQGYEQFF
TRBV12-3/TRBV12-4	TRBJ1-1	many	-	TGTGCCAGCAGTTTTGCGGATGGGACTGAAGCTTTCTTT	CASSFADGTEAFF
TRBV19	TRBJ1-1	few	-	TGTGCCAGTATCTTACAGGGAGGGCACACTGAAGCTTTCTTT	CASILQGGHTEAFF
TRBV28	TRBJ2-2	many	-	TGTGCCAGCATCCCAGGTTCTGCGAACACCGGGGAGCTGTTTTTT	CASIPGSANTGELFF
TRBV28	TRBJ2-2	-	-	TGTGCCAGCAGATCCGGGACCGGGGAGCTGTTTTTT	CASRSGTGELFF